The TCR beta chain described here comes from a study of blood T cell repertoires in COVID-19 (dated by TCRdb to 2020 to 2021). Looking at the study overall: Samples from collaborators originated in the United States, Italy and Spain and spanned both the acute and convalescent phases of COVID-19. The material from the prospective study consisted of cDNA or gDNA derived from T cells, B-cell-depleted T cells, or PBMCs. The dataset comprised deeply sampled blood TCRbeta repertoires from subjects exposed to, actively infected with, or recovered from COVID-19. The repertoires were released in a freely available public database intended as a resource for research on the immune response to SARS-CoV-2. Samples were obtained from the ongoing ImmuneRACE study (first 160 participants) and from 1,254 subjects provided by 6 global collaborators. Sample metadata almost always included a de-identified subject ID, COVID-19 status, age in years and sex. HLA class I and class II types, where available, came from metadata supplied by the sample provider rather than from assay-based typing.

Broad study findings and their caveats: How much clinical and demographic metadata was included differed by source and by participant, and the metadata was provided uncurated.

The collaborating institutions used their own protocols to collect whole blood in K2EDTA tubes. Collaborator samples were shipped for TCRbeta analysis as frozen whole blood, isolated PBMCs, or DNA extracted from either sample type. The immunoSEQ Assay, a bias-controlled multiplex PCR, was used to amplify TCRbeta CDR3 regions from genomic DNA. Under the source paper's analysis protocol: The number of nucleated cells in each sample was estimated from the amplification of reference gene primers within the assay. To quantify the absolute abundance of each unique TCRbeta CDR3 rearrangement, sequence reads were collapsed and filtered. For each sample, productive Simpson clonality was calculated by taking the square root of Simpson's diversity index across productive rearrangements. Imported from immuneACCESS, the table was reduced by TCRdb to in-frame sequences with V and J called. These copies leave out some clones; in studies compared against another copy, an unresolved V gene accounts for under half, and the cause of the remainder is not known. The DNA was the basis for D and trimming; V, J and clone size are from that table. The sample has roughly 81,000 clones on record, roughly 89% of them singletons. The ten largest clones add up to 8.3% of the sample.

In regard to this clone: It has no known antigen specificity. No base quality values were provided; no much bigger clone lies one nucleotide off.

The clonotype was recovered from a man aged 25-45 years with acute or convalescent COVID-19. The specimen was peripheral blood.

The nucleotide sequence reads TGTGCCTGGAGTCGACTAGCGGGAGGCCGGGATACGCAGTATTTT. It is translated as CAWSRLAGGRDTQYF. The chain uses TRBV30 and TRBJ2-3; 13 middle bases align to TRBD2. The CDR3 has 15 amino acids, counting the end cysteine and phenylalanine. The retained sequence is limited to the CDR3, 45 bases, with the frame set at the first base. The germline V gene (reference sequence) yields GTSNPN for CDR1 and SVGIG for CDR2. Unmatched junction bases come to 5, with V trimmed by 2 bases and J by 6 bases. The full variable domain, with segments outside the CDR3 supplied by the reference TRBV30 and TRBJ2-3 proteins, appears as SQTIHQWPATLVQPVGSPLSLECTVEGTSNPNLYWYRQAAGRGLQLLFYSVGIGQISSEVPQNLSASRPQDRQFILSSKKLLLSDSGFYLCAWSRLAGGRDTQYFGPGTRLTVL.